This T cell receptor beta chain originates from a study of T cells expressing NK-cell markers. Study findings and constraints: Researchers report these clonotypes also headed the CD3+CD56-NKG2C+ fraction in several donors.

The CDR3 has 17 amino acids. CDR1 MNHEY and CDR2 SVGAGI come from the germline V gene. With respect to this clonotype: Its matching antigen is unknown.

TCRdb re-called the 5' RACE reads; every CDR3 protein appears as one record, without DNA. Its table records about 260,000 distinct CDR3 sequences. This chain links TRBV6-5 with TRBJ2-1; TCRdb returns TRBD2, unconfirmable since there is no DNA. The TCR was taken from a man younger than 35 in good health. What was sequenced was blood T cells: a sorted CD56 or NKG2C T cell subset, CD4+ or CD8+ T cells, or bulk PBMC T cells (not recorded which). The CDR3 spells CASSSPGLAYIGNEQFF.